The clone carrying this T cell receptor (beta chain) occurred a few times. Together with a sample-barcoded 5' primer, a J-beta primer mix was included in a second PCR lasting roughly 6 to 12 cycles. TCRdb re-derived calls from the 5' RACE reads in MiXCR, one entry per CDR3 protein. Of about 570,000 distinct CDR3 sequences listed, 27% were seen once; the top ten hold around a sixth. This record belongs to a study of blood T cells in healthy people across ages. The CDR3 runs to 15 residues. CDR1 and CDR2 (germline): SGHRS, YFSETQ. Deletions cut 1 base from V and 2 bases from J, with 11 bases between. Sequences were obtained from blood. The V and J genes are TRBV5-1 and TRBJ2-3; D is perhaps TRBD1 (5 bases). The TCR was taken from a woman in her sixties or seventies in good health. In DNA, the CDR3 is TGCGCCAGCAGCTTGCAGGGTGGAAACACAGATACGCAGTATTTT. This sequence encodes CASSLQGGNTDTQYF.